This TCR beta chain was recorded in a study of T cells in Graves' hyperthyroidism and ophthalmopathy (dated by TCRdb to about 2019). The study in broad terms: Peripheral blood samples were taken at the time of initial diagnosis, prior to any treatment. An independent validation cohort of some 18 hyperthyroidism patients and over 15 patients who later progressed to ophthalmopathy tested prospective prediction of ophthalmopathy. Thyroid tissue and blood T-cell repertoires from several Graves' hyperthyroidism patients were also compared in the study. The 75 to 100 discovery patients were randomly divided into training and test sets at a 7:3 ratio. TCR V-J signatures able to tell the groups apart were searched for in a discovery cohort of 90 to 100 patients, of whom fewer than 45 had Graves' ophthalmopathy and around 56 had stable Graves' hyperthyroidism. After blood sampling, hyperthyroidism patients were treated with methimazole at a starting dose of 30 mg daily, and ophthalmopathy patients were treated with high-dose intravenous methylprednisolone. The paper reports TCR Vbeta CDR3 sequencing of over 120 peripheral blood samples: around 45 ophthalmopathy, fewer than 80 hyperthyroidism and 17 progressor patients.

According to the germline V gene, CDR1 reads SNHLY and CDR2 reads FYNNEI. From the cysteine through the phenylalanine, the CDR3 covers 13 amino acids. The kept DNA is CDR3 alone, 39 bases in frame from the first base. V is shortened by 4 bases, J by 0 bases, and the region joining them spans 4 bases. General conclusions and limits of the study: A model built on a 13 V-J signature distinguished ophthalmopathy from stable hyperthyroidism, reaching about 88% sensitivity and under 84% specificity in cross-validation and 80%/75% in testing. In validation, progression to ophthalmopathy was predicted by the model with 70.59% sensitivity and roughly 76% specificity, a median of 6.5 months before onset. Sample size was not statistically predetermined, and blinding of investigators to group allocation was not performed. Most expanded thyroid clonotypes (frequency above 0.001) were also detected in blood, a finding suggesting that blood repertoires may reflect thyroid immune responses.

The TCR beta CDR3 regions were amplified from RNA transcripts. For the first round of RT-PCR on the TCR CDR3, the HTBI primer set was used together with the Qiagen OneStep RT-PCR kit. Libraries were constructed in a second round of multiplex PCR, after which size selection and purification were carried out. Sequencing of the libraries was done on an Illumina HiSeq2000 using paired-end 100 bp reads. As for the original processing: SOAPnuke was used to process the raw data, with reads discarded if the reads contained adapters or uncalled bases, had a mean Phred below 15, or lacked an exact constant-primer or identifier match. COPE v1.2.5 was used to merge high-quality paired reads, and clonotypes were defined as unique nucleotide sequences. MiTCR v1.1 was used to align clonotypes to the IMGT TRBV, TRBD and TRBJ reference segments. Only V-J combinations with frequency above 0.0001, covering roughly 99% of repertoires, were analysed. A TCS score was defined as the ratio between F50 (clonal expansion) and ExV (chaos), using BLOSUM62-based TCRdist between CDR3 peptides within each V-J. Welch's t-statistics and random forest reduced roughly 500 V-J features to some 14, which were used in a naive Bayes classifier (R e1071). TCRdb handled the public reads itself, with Q25 trimming in fastp and clone calling in MiXCR, and kept productive beta chains. Rows merge per CDR3 protein into single entries with the most common DNA and genes. These V and J calls rely on TCRdb rather than the paper's analysis. A total of more than 550,000 distinct CDR3 sequences appear in this sample, 18% of them only once. The biggest ten clones account for over 15% of the sample.

Hyperthyroidism patients were newly diagnosed, had a disease duration of under 2 months, and were aged 18 to 65 years. Patients with uncontrolled infections, other autoimmune diseases, pregnancy or lactation were excluded. Diagnoses were established on the basis of clinical symptoms, serum thyroxine and TRAb, thyroid ultrasound, and orbital computed tomography. Blood from progressor patients was drawn when they were first diagnosed with hyperthyroidism, before any ophthalmopathy symptoms appeared. Ficoll-Paque density gradient centrifugation was used to isolate PBMCs from 8 to 10 ml of fresh peripheral blood. Progressor patients were defined as those initially diagnosed with Graves' hyperthyroidism in whom ophthalmopathy developed during follow-up. Total RNA was extracted with Trizol reagent, and quality was checked on an Agilent 2100 Bioanalyzer. About this clonotype itself: What this receptor recognizes is not known. No much larger clone exists at a distance of one base, and base qualities are not known.

This receptor was obtained from a woman aged 50 to 60 with Graves' hyperthyroidism that later progressed to Graves' ophthalmopathy. Source material: blood. This receptor chain uses TRBV2 and TRBJ1-3, with the D gene not confidently named. This receptor carries the CDR3 CASSASSGNTIYF. In nucleotide form, the sequence is TGTGCCAGCAGTGCTAGCTCTGGAAACACCATATATTTT.